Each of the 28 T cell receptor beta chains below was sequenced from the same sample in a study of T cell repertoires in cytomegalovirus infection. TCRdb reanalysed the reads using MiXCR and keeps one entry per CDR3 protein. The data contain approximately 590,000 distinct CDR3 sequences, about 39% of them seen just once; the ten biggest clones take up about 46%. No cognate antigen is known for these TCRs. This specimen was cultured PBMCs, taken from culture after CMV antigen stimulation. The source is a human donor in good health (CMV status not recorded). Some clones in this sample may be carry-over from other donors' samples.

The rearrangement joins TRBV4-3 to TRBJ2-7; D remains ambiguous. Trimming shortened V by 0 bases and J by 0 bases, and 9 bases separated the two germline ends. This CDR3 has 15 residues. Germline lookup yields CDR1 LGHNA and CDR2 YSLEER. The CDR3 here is CASSQERYSSYEQYF. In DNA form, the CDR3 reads TGCGCCAGCAGCCAAGAGAGGTACAGCTCCTACGAGCAGTACTTC.

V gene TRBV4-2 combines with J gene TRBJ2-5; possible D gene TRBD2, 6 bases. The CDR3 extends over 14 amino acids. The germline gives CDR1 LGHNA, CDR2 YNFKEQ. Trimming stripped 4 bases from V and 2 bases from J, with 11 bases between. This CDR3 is CASSPSREQETQYF. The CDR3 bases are TGTGCCAGCAGCCCCTCCCGGGAGCAAGAGACCCAGTACTTC.

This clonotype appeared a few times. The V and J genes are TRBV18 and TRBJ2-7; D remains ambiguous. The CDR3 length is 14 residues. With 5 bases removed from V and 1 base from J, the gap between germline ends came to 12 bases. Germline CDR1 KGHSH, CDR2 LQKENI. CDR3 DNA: TGTGCCAGCTCATACACTTCCCAATCCTACGAGCAGTACTTC. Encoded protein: CASSYTSQSYEQYF.

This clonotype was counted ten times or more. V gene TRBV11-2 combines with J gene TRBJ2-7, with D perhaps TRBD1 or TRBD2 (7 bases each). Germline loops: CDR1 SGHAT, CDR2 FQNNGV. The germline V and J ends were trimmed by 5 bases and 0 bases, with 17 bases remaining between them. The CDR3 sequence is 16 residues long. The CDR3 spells CASSLPGGEGSYEQYF. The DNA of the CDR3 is TGTGCCAGCAGCCTTCCAGGGGGGGAGGGCTCCTACGAGCAGTACTTC.

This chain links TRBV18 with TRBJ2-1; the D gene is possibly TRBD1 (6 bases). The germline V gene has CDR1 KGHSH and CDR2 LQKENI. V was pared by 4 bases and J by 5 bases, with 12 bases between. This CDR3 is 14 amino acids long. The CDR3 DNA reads TGTGCCAGCTCACGACCCGGGACAAACAATGAGCAGTTCTTC. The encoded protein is CASSRPGTNNEQFF. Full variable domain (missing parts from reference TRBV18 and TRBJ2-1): NAGVMQNPRHLVRRRGQEARLRCSPMKGHSHVYWYRQLPEEGLKFMVYLQKENIIDESGMPKERFSAEFPKEGPSILRIQQVVRGDSAAYFCASSRPGTNNEQFFGPGTRLTVL.

CDR3 DNA sequence: TGCAGTGCTACCCCTACTGAATTCAGACCTCTAAGACGTACCGGGGAGCTGTTTTTT. As protein: CSATPTEFRPLRRTGELFF. The chain has TRBV20-1 and TRBJ2-2; D unclear. V was trimmed by 4 bases and J by 5 bases, leaving 29 bases between them. Germline CDR1 and CDR2: DFQATT and SNEGSKA (reference sequence). The CDR3 extends over 19 amino acids.

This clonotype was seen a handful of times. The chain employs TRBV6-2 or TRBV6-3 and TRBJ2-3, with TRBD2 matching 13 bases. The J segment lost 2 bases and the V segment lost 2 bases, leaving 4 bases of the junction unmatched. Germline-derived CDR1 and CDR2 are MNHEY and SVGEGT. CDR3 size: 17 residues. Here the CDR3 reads CASSYGGLAGYTDTQYF. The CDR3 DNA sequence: TGTGCCAGCAGTTACGGGGGACTAGCGGGATACACAGATACGCAGTATTTT.

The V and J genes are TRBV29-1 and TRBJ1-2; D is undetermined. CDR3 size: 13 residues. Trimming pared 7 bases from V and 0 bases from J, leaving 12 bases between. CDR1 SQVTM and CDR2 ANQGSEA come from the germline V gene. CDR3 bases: TGCAGCGCCGGGGATCAGGCTAACTATGGCTACACCTTC. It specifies CSAGDQANYGYTF.

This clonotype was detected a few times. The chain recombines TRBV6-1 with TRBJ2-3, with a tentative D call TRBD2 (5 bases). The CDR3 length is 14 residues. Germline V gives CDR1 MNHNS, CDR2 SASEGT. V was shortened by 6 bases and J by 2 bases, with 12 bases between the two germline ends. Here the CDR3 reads CASRGQRFTDTQYF. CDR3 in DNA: TGTGCCAGCAGAGGCCAGCGGTTCACAGATACGCAGTATTTT.

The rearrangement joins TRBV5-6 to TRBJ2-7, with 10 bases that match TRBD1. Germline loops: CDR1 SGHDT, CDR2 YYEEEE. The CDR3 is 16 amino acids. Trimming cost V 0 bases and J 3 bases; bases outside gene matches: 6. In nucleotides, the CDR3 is TGTGCCAGCAGCTTGGTGGGGGACAGGGGAGGCTACGAGCAGTACTTC. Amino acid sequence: CASSLVGDRGGYEQYF.

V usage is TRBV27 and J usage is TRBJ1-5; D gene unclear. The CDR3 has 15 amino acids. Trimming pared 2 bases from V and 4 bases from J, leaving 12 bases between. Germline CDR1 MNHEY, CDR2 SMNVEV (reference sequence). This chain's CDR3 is CASSLVGLGNQPQHF. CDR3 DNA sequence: TGTGCCAGCAGTTTAGTGGGTCTGGGGAATCAGCCCCAGCATTTT.

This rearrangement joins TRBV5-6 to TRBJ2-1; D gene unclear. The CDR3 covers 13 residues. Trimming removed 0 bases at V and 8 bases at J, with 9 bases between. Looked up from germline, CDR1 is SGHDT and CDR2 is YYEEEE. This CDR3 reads CASSLGRWYEQFF. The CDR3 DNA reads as TGTGCCAGCAGCTTGGGACGGTGGTATGAGCAGTTCTTC.

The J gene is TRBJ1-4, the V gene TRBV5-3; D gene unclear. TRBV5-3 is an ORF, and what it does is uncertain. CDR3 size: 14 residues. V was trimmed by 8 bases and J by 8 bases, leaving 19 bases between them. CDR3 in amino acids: CASSREPLLEKLFF. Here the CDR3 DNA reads TGTGCCAGCAGCCGAGAACCTCTGCTGGAAAAACTGTTTTTT.

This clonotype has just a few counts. CDR3 loop: CADRRGDRVAFF. The DNA of the CDR3 is TGTGCCGACAGGAGGGGCGACAGGGTTGCTTTCTTT. The chain uses TRBV12-3 or TRBV12-4 and TRBJ1-1; 7 bases are a match to TRBD1. The ends lost 11 bases at V and 11 bases at J; junction bases unmatched: 14. This CDR3 contains 12 residues.

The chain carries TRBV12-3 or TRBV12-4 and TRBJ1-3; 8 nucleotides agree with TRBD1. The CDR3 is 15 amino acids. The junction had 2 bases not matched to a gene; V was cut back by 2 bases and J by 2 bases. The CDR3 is CASSLQGAPGNTIYF. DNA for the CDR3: TGTGCCAGCAGTTTACAGGGGGCGCCTGGAAACACCATATATTTT.

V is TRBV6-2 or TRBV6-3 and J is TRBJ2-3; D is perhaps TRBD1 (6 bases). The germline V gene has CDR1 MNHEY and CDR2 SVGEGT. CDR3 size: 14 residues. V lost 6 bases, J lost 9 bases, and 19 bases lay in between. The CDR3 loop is CASSLPMGAGTQYF. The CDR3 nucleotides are TGTGCCAGCAGCCTTCCGATGGGGGCCGGCACGCAGTATTTT.

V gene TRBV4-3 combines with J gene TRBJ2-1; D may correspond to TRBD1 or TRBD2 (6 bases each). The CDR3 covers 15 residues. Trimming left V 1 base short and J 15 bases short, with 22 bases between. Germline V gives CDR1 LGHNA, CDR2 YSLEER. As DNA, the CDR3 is TGCGCCAGCAGCCAAGTCCTGGGGGGCACCCTACCCCCGTTCTTC. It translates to CASSQVLGGTLPPFF.

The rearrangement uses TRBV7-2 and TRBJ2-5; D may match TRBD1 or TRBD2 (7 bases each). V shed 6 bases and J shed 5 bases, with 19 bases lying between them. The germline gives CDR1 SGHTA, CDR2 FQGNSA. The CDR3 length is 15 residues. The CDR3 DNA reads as TGTGCCAGCAGGAATAGACAGGGAGGGGGGGAGACCCAGTACTTC. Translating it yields CASRNRQGGGETQYF.

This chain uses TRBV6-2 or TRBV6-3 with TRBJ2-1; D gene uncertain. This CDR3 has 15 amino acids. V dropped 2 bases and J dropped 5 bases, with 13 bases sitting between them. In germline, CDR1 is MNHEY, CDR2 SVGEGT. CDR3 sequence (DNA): TGTGCCAGCAGTTACGGTCTAGGCCACCACAATGAGCAGTTCTTC. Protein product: CASSYGLGHHNEQFF.

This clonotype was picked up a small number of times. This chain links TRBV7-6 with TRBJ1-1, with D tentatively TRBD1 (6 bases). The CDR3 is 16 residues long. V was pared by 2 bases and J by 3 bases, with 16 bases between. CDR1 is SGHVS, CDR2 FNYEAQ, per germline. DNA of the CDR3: TGTGCCAGCAGCTTATCGGGACACCATGGGGACACTGAAGCTTTCTTT. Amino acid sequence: CASSLSGHHGDTEAFF.

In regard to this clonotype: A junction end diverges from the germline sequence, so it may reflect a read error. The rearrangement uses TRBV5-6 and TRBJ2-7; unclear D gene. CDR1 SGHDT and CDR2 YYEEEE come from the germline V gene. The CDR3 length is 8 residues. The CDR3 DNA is TGTGCCAGCAGCCATCTACCCTTC. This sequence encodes CASSHLPF.

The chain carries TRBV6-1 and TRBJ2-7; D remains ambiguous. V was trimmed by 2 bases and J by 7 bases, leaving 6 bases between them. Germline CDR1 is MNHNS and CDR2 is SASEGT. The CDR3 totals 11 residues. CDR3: CASSEWWEQYF. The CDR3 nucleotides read TGTGCCAGCAGTGAATGGTGGGAGCAGTACTTC.

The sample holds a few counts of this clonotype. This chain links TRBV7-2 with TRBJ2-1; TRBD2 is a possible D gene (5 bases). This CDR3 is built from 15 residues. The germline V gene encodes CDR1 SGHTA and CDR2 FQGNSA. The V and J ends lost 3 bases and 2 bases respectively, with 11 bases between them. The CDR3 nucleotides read TGTGCCAGCAGCTTCGTAGCGAAAGCCTACAATGAGCAGTTCTTC. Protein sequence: CASSFVAKAYNEQFF. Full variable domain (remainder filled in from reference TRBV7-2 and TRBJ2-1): GAGVSQSPSNKVTEKGKDVELRCDPISGHTALYWYRQSLGQGLEFLIYFQGNSAPDKSGLPSDRFSAERTGGSVSTLTIQRTQQEDSAVYLCASSFVAKAYNEQFFGPGTRLTVL.

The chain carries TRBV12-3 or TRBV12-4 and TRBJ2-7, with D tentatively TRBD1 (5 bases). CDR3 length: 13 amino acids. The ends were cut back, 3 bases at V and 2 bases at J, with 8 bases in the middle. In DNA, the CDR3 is TGTGCCAGCAGTTTTGGACACCCCTACGAGCAGTACTTC. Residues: CASSFGHPYEQYF.

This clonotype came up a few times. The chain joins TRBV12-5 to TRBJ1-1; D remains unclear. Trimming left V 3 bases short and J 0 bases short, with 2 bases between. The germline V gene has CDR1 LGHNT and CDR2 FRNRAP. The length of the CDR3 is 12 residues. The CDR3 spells CASGFLNTEAFF. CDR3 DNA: TGTGCTAGTGGTTTCTTGAACACTGAAGCTTTCTTT.

CDR3: CASSLFVPREQYF. CDR3 in DNA: TGTGCCAGCAGCTTATTCGTACCTCGCGAGCAGTACTTC. The chain employs TRBV11-2 and TRBJ2-7; D gene unclear. V dropped 2 bases and J dropped 6 bases, with 11 bases sitting between them. CDR3 length equals 13 residues. From germline, CDR1 is SGHAT and CDR2 FQNNGV.

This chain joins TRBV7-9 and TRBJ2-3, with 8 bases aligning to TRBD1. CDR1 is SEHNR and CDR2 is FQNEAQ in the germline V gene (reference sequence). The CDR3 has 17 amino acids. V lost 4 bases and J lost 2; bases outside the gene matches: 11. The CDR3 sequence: CASSSSPGTGYTDTQYF. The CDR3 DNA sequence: TGTGCCAGCAGCTCCAGTCCCGGGACAGGCTACACAGATACGCAGTATTTT.

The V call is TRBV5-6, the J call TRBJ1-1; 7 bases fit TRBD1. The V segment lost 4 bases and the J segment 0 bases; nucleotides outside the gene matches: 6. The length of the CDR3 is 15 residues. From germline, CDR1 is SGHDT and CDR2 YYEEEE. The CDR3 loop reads CASSTETGLNTEAFF. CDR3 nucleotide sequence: TGTGCCAGCAGCACCGAGACAGGGTTGAACACTGAAGCTTTCTTT.